Listed below are T cell receptor beta chains from one sample, sequenced in a study of T cells in Graves' hyperthyroidism and ophthalmopathy. TCRdb reanalysed the multiplex PCR reads using MiXCR and keeps one entry per CDR3 protein. The data show over 500,000 distinct CDR3 sequences, 17% seen once. The material sequenced was blood. The receptor source for this set is a woman between 18 and 30 years old with Graves' ophthalmopathy. The CDR3 runs from the conserved cysteine through the conserved F or W. D genes are given only for firm matches. Not all rows give a size; the values are once, few, many and, for expanded clones, a class.

d_gene	v_gene	j_gene	abundance	CDR3nt	CDR3aa
TRBD1	TRBV2	TRBJ1-3	few	TGTGCCAGCAGTGAGAAGACAGGGGGCTATAACACCATATATTTT	CASSEKTGGYNTIYF
NA	TRBV2	TRBJ2-1	NA	TGTGCCAGCATCAGGGACGTGGGTGGGTATGAGCAGTTCTTC	CASIRDVGGYEQFF
TRBD1	TRBV11-2	TRBJ2-5	many	TGTGCCAGCAGCTTAGCCGGGACAGGGTACCAAGAGACCCAGTACTTC	CASSLAGTGYQETQYF
NA	TRBV6-1	TRBJ1-5	NA	TGTGCCAGCAGTGAAGAGGATGGGCCCCTGACCCAGCATTTT	CASSEEDGPLTQHF
TRBD1	TRBV9	TRBJ1-2	NA	TGTGCCAGCAGCGCGAGGACAGGGGGCTTTTATGGCTACACCTTC	CASSARTGGFYGYTF
TRBD2	TRBV20-1	TRBJ2-5	NA	TGCAGTGCTGACGGGACTAGCGGGAGGCAAGAGACCCAGTACTTC	CSADGTSGRQETQYF
NA	TRBV27	TRBJ2-7	many	TGTGCCAGCAGTTCCAGCTTAGCGGTCTACGAGCAGTACTTC	CASSSSLAVYEQYF
TRBD2	TRBV14	TRBJ2-7	NA	TGTGCCAGCAGCCAAGTAGCTCAAGCGGGGCGATACGAGCAGTACTTC	CASSQVAQAGRYEQYF
NA	TRBV3-1	TRBJ1-1	many	TGTGCCAGCAGCCAACTCCCGGTAGGGGACGGAACTGAAGCTTTCTTT	CASSQLPVGDGTEAFF
NA	TRBV9	TRBJ2-1	NA	TGTGCCAGCAGCGTAGCAGGAGGGAGCTCCTACAATGAGCAGTTCTTC	CASSVAGGSSYNEQFF
NA	TRBV6-1	TRBJ2-7	few	TGTGCCAGCAGCCCCGTGGATGGATCCTACGAGCAGTACTTC	CASSPVDGSYEQYF
TRBD2	TRBV28	TRBJ2-7	NA	TGTGCCAGCAGTTTATTGGGGGACTACTACGAGCAGTACTTC	CASSLLGDYYEQYF
NA	TRBV27	TRBJ1-1	NA	TGTGCCAGCAGTTACCGGGACGGCGGGGGGCACACTGAAGCTTTCTTT	CASSYRDGGGHTEAFF
NA	TRBV4-1	TRBJ1-5	few	TGCGCCAGCAGCCAAGATGAGGCATTGAATCAGCCCCAGCATTTT	CASSQDEALNQPQHF
TRBD2	TRBV5-4	TRBJ2-2	few	TGTGCCAGCAGCGCGGGACTAGCGGGAGAGGCCGGGGAGCTGTTTTTT	CASSAGLAGEAGELFF
NA	TRBV7-2	TRBJ1-5	NA	TGTGCCAGCAGCTGGGGGGAGGGCAATCAGCCCCAGCATTTT	CASSWGEGNQPQHF
TRBD1	TRBV9	TRBJ1-6	NA	TGTGCCAGCAGCGAGGGGACAGGGGTGGATTCACCCCTCCACTTT	CASSEGTGVDSPLHF
TRBD1	TRBV2	TRBJ2-7	NA	TGTGCCAGCAGTGTGACCGGGACAGGGTACGAGCAGTACTTC	CASSVTGTGYEQYF
NA	TRBV4-1	TRBJ2-6	NA	TGCGCCAGCAGCCAGTTCGGTGTACAGGTTGTCTCCTCTGGGGCCAACGTCCTGACTTTC	CASSQFGVQVVSSGANVLTF
NA	TRBV6-2/TRBV6-3	TRBJ1-6	NA	TGTGCTACCGGACTTTTTAATTCACCCCTCCACTTT	CATGLFNSPLHF
TRBD2	TRBV12-5	TRBJ2-5	few	TGTGCTAGTGGTCCCGGGACTAGCGGGTTCCAAGAGACCCAGTACTTC	CASGPGTSGFQETQYF
NA	TRBV28	TRBJ1-2	many	TGTGCCAGCAGTTATGCGAGCGTATCCTATGGCTACACCTTC	CASSYASVSYGYTF
TRBD2	TRBV27	TRBJ2-3	few	TGTGCCAGCAGTTTAGGGGCTAGCGGGAAAAGAACAGATACGCAGTATTTT	CASSLGASGKRTDTQYF
NA	TRBV14	TRBJ2-1	NA	TGTGCCAGCAGCTTTGATCCCGGGCCGAGCTCCTACAATGAGCAGTTCTTC	CASSFDPGPSSYNEQFF
NA	TRBV28	TRBJ2-3	many	TGTGCCAGCACCACTGGACGGGCAGATACGCAGTATTTT	CASTTGRADTQYF
TRBD2	TRBV7-3	TRBJ2-3	many	TGTGCCAGCAGCTCCTTGCGGCGGGGGATCACAGATACGCAGTATTTT	CASSSLRRGITDTQYF
NA	TRBV6-1	TRBJ1-4	NA	TGTGCCAGCAGTGAAGCGCATGTTGGGATAGCAACTAATGAAAAACTGTTTTTT	CASSEAHVGIATNEKLFF
TRBD2	TRBV3-1	TRBJ2-3	NA	TGTGCCAGCAGCCAAGCCCCCCTAGCGGGGGCGAATACGCAGTATTTT	CASSQAPLAGANTQYF
NA	TRBV3-1	TRBJ1-1	many	TGTGCCAGCAGCTTAGGACAGACGAACACTGAAGCTTTCTTT	CASSLGQTNTEAFF
NA	TRBV19	TRBJ1-1	few	TGTGCCAGTAGGTACGAAGGGAACACTGAAGCTTTCTTT	CASRYEGNTEAFF
TRBD1	TRBV6-1	TRBJ1-5	few	TGTGCCAGTGACAGGGACCTTCAACCCCAGCATTTT	CASDRDLQPQHF
NA	TRBV7-8	TRBJ2-3	once	TGTGCCAGCAGCTCAGGACCTAGCGCGGGCACAGATACGCAGTATTTT	CASSSGPSAGTDTQYF
NA	TRBV11-2	TRBJ2-5	many	TGTGCCACGGGGGCTAGTCTTCAAGAGACCCAGTACTTC	CATGASLQETQYF